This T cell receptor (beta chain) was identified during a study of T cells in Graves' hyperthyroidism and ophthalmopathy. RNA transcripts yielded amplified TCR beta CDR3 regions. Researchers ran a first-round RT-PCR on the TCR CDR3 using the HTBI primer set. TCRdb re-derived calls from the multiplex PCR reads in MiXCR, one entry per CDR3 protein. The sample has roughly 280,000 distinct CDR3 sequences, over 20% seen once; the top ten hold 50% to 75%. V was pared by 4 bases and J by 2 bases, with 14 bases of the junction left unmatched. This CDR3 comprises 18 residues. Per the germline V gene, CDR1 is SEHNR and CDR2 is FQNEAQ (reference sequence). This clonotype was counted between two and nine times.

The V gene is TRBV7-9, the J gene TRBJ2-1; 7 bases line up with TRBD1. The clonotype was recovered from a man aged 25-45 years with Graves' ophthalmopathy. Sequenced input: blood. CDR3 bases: TGTGCCAGCAGCTCCCCGGGACAGAGACCGTGGGCCTACAATGAGCAGTTCTTC. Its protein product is CASSSPGQRPWAYNEQFF.